The 30 T cell receptor beta chains below all came from one sample that was sequenced in a study of cytomegalovirus exposure and HLA in healthy donors. This PCR relied on a set of 60 Vbeta primers and 13 Jbeta primers. Profiling relied on immunoSEQ multiplex PCR, and the TCRdb table lists in-frame clones only, not all of them. The sample has some 110,000 clones, roughly 75% seen once. Sequenced: PBMCs. All receptors come from a man aged 40-49 years in good health and CMV-seronegative.

About this clone: One end of the junction fails to match germline, which may point to a read error. The chain uses TRBV19 and TRBJ2-7; the D gene is possibly TRBD2 (5 bases). From germline, CDR1 is LNHDA and CDR2 SQIVND (reference sequence). The CDR3 sequence is 14 residues long. The CDR3 sequence: CASSIDPSSHEQYF. As DNA, the CDR3 is TGTGCCAGTAGTATAGATCCTAGCTCCCACGAGCAGTACTTC.

This clone was observed a few times. The chain uses TRBV9 and TRBJ1-4; 9 nucleotides agree with TRBD1. The CDR3 is 14 residues long. Germline CDR1 reads SGDLS; CDR2 reads YYNGEE. With V trimmed by 4 bases and J by 15 bases, 13 bases remained unmatched. The chain's CDR3 is CASSPRMGQGGMFF. The CDR3 region has the DNA TGTGCCAGCAGCCCCAGAATGGGACAGGGAGGCATGTTTTTT.

CDR3 amino acids: CAIELRVTNYGYTF. Here the CDR3 DNA reads TGTGCCATCGAGCTCAGGGTTACAAACTATGGCTACACCTTC. This chain uses TRBV6-1 with TRBJ1-2; D might be TRBD1 (5 bases). The CDR3 loop spans 14 amino acids. Germline V gene lookup returns CDR1 MNHNS and CDR2 SASEGT. V was clipped by 10 bases and J by 2 bases, with 17 bases between them.

This clone was counted between two and nine times. This chain uses TRBV6-4 with TRBJ2-1, with TRBD1 identical over 7 bases. CDR3 length: 16 amino acids. The V gene's germline CDR1 is MRHNA and CDR2 SNTAGT. The V segment lost 0 bases and the J segment 7 bases; nucleotides outside the gene matches: 9. The CDR3 region is CASSDSTQGDRNEQFF. The CDR3 region has the DNA TGTGCCAGCAGTGACTCGACCCAGGGGGATAGGAATGAGCAGTTCTTC.

This clone was seen a handful of times. One base separates it from a far larger clone, so it is likely a read error. The chain couples TRBV2 to TRBJ2-7; 8 nucleotides align to TRBD2. V was clipped by 6 bases and J by 5 bases; unmatched bases: 9. From germline, CDR1 is SNHLY and CDR2 FYNNEI. This CDR3 is 14 amino acids long. CDR3 DNA sequence: TGTGCCAGCAGCCTCGGGGGGGAGGCCCACGAGCAGTACTTC. The encoded protein is CASSLGGEAHEQYF.

A few counts support this clone. The J gene is TRBJ2-3, the V gene TRBV5-1; D possibly corresponds to TRBD2 (6 bases). Germline V CDR1 and CDR2: SGHRS, YFSETQ. The V and J ends lost 4 bases and 1 base respectively, with 13 bases between them. CDR3 size: 15 residues. CDR3 region: CASSRGWGGTDTQYF. In nucleotides, the CDR3 is TGCGCCAGCAGCCGAGGCTGGGGGGGCACAGATACGCAGTATTTT. Based on the CDR3 plus reference TRBV5-1 and TRBJ2-3, the full variable domain is KAGVTQTPRYLIKTRGQQVTLSCSPISGHRSVSWYQQTPGQGLQFLFEYFSETQRNKGNFPGRFSGRQFSNSRSEMNVSTLELGDSALYLCASSRGWGGTDTQYFGPGTRLTVL.

V gene TRBV10-3 combines with J gene TRBJ2-7, with TRBD2 identical over 9 bases. CDR1 and CDR2 from the germline V gene are ENHRY and SYGVKD. CDR3 size: 13 residues. V shed 9 bases, J shed 6 bases, and the junction held 9 bases outside the gene matches. The CDR3 region is CAMKRGDQGEQYF. CDR3 DNA sequence: TGTGCCATGAAGCGGGGGGACCAGGGCGAGCAGTACTTC.

V and J are TRBV18 and TRBJ1-2, with 7 bases that match TRBD1. Germline values: CDR1 KGHSH, CDR2 LQKENI. The CDR3 has 15 amino acids. J gave up 10 bases and V 1 base, and 12 bases lay outside the gene matches. CDR3 DNA: TGTGCCAGCTCACCACAGCGACAGGGAGGTTTAGACTACACCTTC. Translation: CASSPQRQGGLDYTF.

The chain joins TRBV10-3 to TRBJ2-3; the D gene is possibly TRBD1 (5 bases). This CDR3 has 14 amino acids. V lost 7 bases and J lost 2, with 13 bases in between. Germline V gene data show CDR1 as ENHRY and CDR2 as SYGVKD. The DNA for the CDR3 is TGTGCCATCAACCCGCAGGGCCCCACAGATACGCAGTATTTT. Its protein product is CAINPQGPTDTQYF.

The CDR3 bases are TGTGCCAGTAGTATGCTAGTAGAAGTGAACACTGAAGCTTTCTTT. Protein product: CASSMLVEVNTEAFF. The J gene is TRBJ1-1, the V gene TRBV19, with no clear D. Germline V gene lookup returns CDR1 LNHDA and CDR2 SQIVND (reference sequence). This CDR3 is built from 15 residues. Trimming shortened V by 3 bases and J by 0 bases, and 11 bases separated the two germline ends. Using reference TRBV19 and TRBJ1-1 for the parts outside the CDR3, the full variable domain is DGGITQSPKYLFRKEGQNVTLSCEQNLNHDAMYWYRQDPGQGLRLIYYSQIVNDFQKGDIAEGYSVSREKKESFPLTVTSAQKNPTAFYLCASSMLVEVNTEAFFGQGTRLTVV.

This sequence joins TRBV25-1 and TRBJ2-2, with TRBD2 matching over 7 bases. CDR1 is MGHDK, CDR2 SYGVNS, per germline. Trimming removed 5 bases from V and 7 bases from J; junction bases left unmatched: 13. The CDR3 has 16 amino acids. Written as DNA, the CDR3 is TGTGCCAGCAGTTCCCCTGGGAGGGCAGGCTTCGGGGAGCTGTTTTTT. This translates into CASSSPGRAGFGELFF.

This chain joins TRBV5-6 and TRBJ2-2; D call uncertain. CDR3 length: 14 residues. V shed 4 bases and J shed 7 bases, with 14 bases lying between them. Germline assignment: CDR1 SGHDT and CDR2 YYEEEE. CDR3 in DNA: TGTGCCAGCAGCCCCAACAGCCGTTACGGGGAGCTGTTTTTT. It is translated as CASSPNSRYGELFF. The variable domain in full, completed from reference TRBV5-6 and TRBJ2-2, reads DAGVTQSPTHLIKTRGQQVTLRCSPKSGHDTVSWYQQALGQGPQFIFQYYEEEERQRGNFPDRFSGHQFPNYSSELNVNALLLGDSALYLCASSPNSRYGELFFGEGSRLTVL.

In this sample, this clone turned up a few times. The V and J genes are TRBV10-1 and TRBJ1-1; D unresolved. CDR3 size: 13 residues. V shed 4 bases and J shed 1 base, with 7 bases lying between them. Looked up from germline, CDR1 is WNHNN and CDR2 is SYGVQD (reference sequence). The CDR3 nucleotides are TGCGCCAGCAGTGCGTCAGCGAACACTGAAGCTTTCTTT. Amino acids: CASSASANTEAFF.

The CDR3 region is CASSVVQQNTEAFF. DNA for the CDR3: TGTGCCAGCAGCGTAGTTCAACAGAACACTGAAGCTTTCTTT. V usage is TRBV9 and J usage is TRBJ1-1; no clear D. CDR1 and CDR2 from the germline V gene are SGDLS and YYNGEE. The CDR3 is 14 amino acids. V was trimmed by 0 bases and J by 1 base, leaving 7 bases between them.

The chain couples TRBV27 to TRBJ1-2; D is perhaps TRBD1 (6 bases). The CDR3 runs 15 residues. The germline gives CDR1 MNHEY, CDR2 SMNVEV (reference sequence). Trimming took 5 bases from V and 4 from J, leaving 17 bases between them. The CDR3 region is CASSLSGGWVYGYTF. The CDR3 DNA is TGTGCCAGCAGTCTCTCGGGGGGCTGGGTCTATGGCTACACCTTC.

The genes are TRBV5-6 and TRBJ1-5; TRBD1 might be the D (5 bases). The length of the CDR3 is 13 residues. Trimming shortened V by 1 base and J by 16 bases, and 18 bases separated the two germline ends. Germline V lookup: CDR1 SGHDT, CDR2 YYEEEE. For the CDR3, the DNA is TGTGCCAGCAGCTTGCGGGGGGTCCGGGGTGTACATTTT. Translating gives CASSLRGVRGVHF.

CDR3 sequence (DNA): TGTGCCATCAGGGAGGCAGGGGGCCAAGAGACCCAGTACTTC. It specifies CAIREAGGQETQYF. V is TRBV10-3 and J is TRBJ2-5; the match to TRBD1 covers 7 bases. J lost 1 base, V lost 6 bases, and 5 bases had no gene match. This CDR3 contains 14 residues. Germline loops: CDR1 ENHRY, CDR2 SYGVKD.

This chain uses TRBV11-2 with TRBJ2-7; D gene unclear. The CDR3 runs to 12 residues. Germline CDR1 and CDR2: SGHAT and FQNNGV. V was cut by 5 bases and J by 4 bases, with 9 bases left in between. This CDR3 is CASSRTRYEQYF. CDR3 sequence (DNA): TGTGCCAGCAGCCGAACGAGGTACGAGCAGTACTTC.

The rearrangement uses TRBV6-4 and TRBJ2-1; D call uncertain. V was trimmed by 0 bases and J by 0 bases, leaving 9 bases between them. CDR3 length: 16 residues. The V gene's germline CDR1 is MRHNA and CDR2 SNTAGT. The CDR3 bases are TGTGCCAGCAGTGACTCTTCGGAGAGCTCCTACAATGAGCAGTTCTTC. Translation: CASSDSSESSYNEQFF.

The chain is built from TRBV11-1 and TRBJ2-6; 9 nucleotides align to TRBD1. This CDR3 spans 17 amino acids. The germline V gene encodes CDR1 SGHAT and CDR2 FQDESV (reference sequence). The V and J ends lost 4 bases and 1 base, in that order; junction bases with no gene match: 5. In DNA, the CDR3 is TGTGCCAGCAGCTGGGACAGGGCCCCTTCTGGGGCCAACGTCCTGACTTTC. It encodes CASSWDRAPSGANVLTF.

J is TRBJ2-4 and V is TRBV6-6, with D hard to call. This CDR3 is 13 amino acids long. Deletions cut 4 bases from V and 1 base from J, with 5 bases between. CDR1 is MNHNY and CDR2 is SVGAGI in the germline V gene (reference sequence). CDR3 coding DNA: TGTGCCAGCAGTTCCGTTGCCAAAAACATTCAGTACTTC. Translated: CASSSVAKNIQYF.

The chain employs TRBV15 and TRBJ1-4, with 8 bases lining up with TRBD1. Germline lookup yields CDR1 LNHNV and CDR2 YYDKDF (reference sequence). This CDR3 comprises 16 residues. Unmatched junction bases numbered 3, after V lost 0 bases and J lost 3 bases. CDR3 protein: CATSREQGAANEKLFF. CDR3 nucleotides: TGTGCCACCAGCAGAGAGCAGGGGGCGGCTAATGAAAAACTGTTTTTT.

The V and J genes are TRBV7-8 and TRBJ2-7, with 13 bases identical to TRBD2. CDR1 and CDR2 from the germline V gene are SGHVS and FQNEAQ. CDR3 size: 15 residues. J gave up 5 bases and V 5 bases, and 6 bases lay outside the gene matches. This CDR3 reads CASSQRLAGGHEQYF. In DNA, the CDR3 is TGTGCCAGCAGCCAGCGACTAGCGGGGGGCCACGAGCAGTACTTC.

The V call is TRBV5-4, the J call TRBJ1-4; possible D gene TRBD1, 6 bases. The CDR3 consists of 16 residues. The germline V and J ends were trimmed by 0 bases and 5 bases, with 14 bases remaining between them. Looked up from germline, CDR1 is SGHNT and CDR2 is YYREEE (reference sequence). CDR3: CASSLGTAASNEKLFF. In DNA, the CDR3 is TGTGCCAGCAGCTTGGGGACAGCGGCTTCAAATGAAAAACTGTTTTTT.

This clone was seen only once. This rearrangement joins TRBV7-8 to TRBJ2-5; 9 nucleotides match TRBD2. The CDR3 runs to 16 residues. Trimming cost V 5 bases and J 1 base; bases outside gene matches: 8. Germline V gene data show CDR1 as SGHVS and CDR2 as FQNEAQ. The CDR3: CASSPIAGVLQETQYF. CDR3 sequence (DNA): TGTGCCAGCAGCCCCATAGCGGGGGTCCTCCAAGAGACCCAGTACTTC. Variable domain in full (rest from reference TRBV7-8 and TRBJ2-5): GAGVSQSPRYKVAKRGQDVALRCDPISGHVSLFWYQQALGQGPEFLTYFQNEAQLDKSGLPSDRFFAERPEGSVSTLKIQRTQQEDSAVYLCASSPIAGVLQETQYFGPGTRLLVL.

The chain uses TRBV5-1 and TRBJ1-4, with 8 bases fitting TRBD1. The CDR3 is made up of 16 amino acids. Germline CDR1 SGHRS, CDR2 YFSETQ. The V segment lost 4 bases and the J segment 1 base; nucleotides outside the gene matches: 6. DNA for the CDR3: TGCGCCAGCAGCCCCGGGACAGGAAGAACTAATGAAAAACTGTTTTTT. Protein: CASSPGTGRTNEKLFF.

V is TRBV10-3 and J is TRBJ2-1; TRBD2 agrees at 15 bases. The CDR3 extends over 16 amino acids. The V gene's germline CDR1 is ENHRY and CDR2 SYGVKD. The ends lost 5 bases at V and 8 bases at J; junction bases unmatched: 7. The chain's CDR3 is CAISRGLAGGNDEQFF. CDR3 nucleotides: TGTGCCATCAGTCGGGGACTAGCGGGGGGCAATGATGAGCAGTTCTTC.

The rearrangement links TRBV5-1 to TRBJ2-3; 8 bases line up with TRBD2. The CDR3 contains 14 residues. Germline CDR1 and CDR2: SGHRS and YFSETQ. The V segment lost 4 bases and the J segment 5 bases; nucleotides outside the gene matches: 6. The CDR3 DNA is TGCGCCAGCAGCGCACGGGGGGGAATAGATACGCAGTATTTT. Its translation: CASSARGGIDTQYF.

The CDR3 reads CASSDRQGRGSNQPQHF. The CDR3 DNA is TGTGCCAGCAGTGACAGACAGGGGAGGGGTAGCAATCAGCCCCAGCATTTT. The chain combines TRBV6-1 with TRBJ1-5; 8 bases are a match to TRBD1. The ends lost 3 bases at V and 0 bases at J; junction bases unmatched: 7. CDR1 and CDR2 (germline): MNHNS, SASEGT. This CDR3 is built from 17 residues.

This chain joins TRBV19 and TRBJ2-7; D ambiguous. Germline CDR1 reads LNHDA; CDR2 reads SQIVND (reference sequence). Between the trimmed V and J ends, which lost 0 bases and 0 bases, there was a span of 6 bases. The CDR3 length is 14 residues. The CDR3 DNA is TGTGCCAGTAGTATAGAGGGCAGCTCCTACGAGCAGTACTTC. It specifies CASSIEGSSYEQYF.